This record covers a single T cell receptor (beta chain). Its specificity is unknown. Only in-frame clones appear in the TCRdb table, and some are missing; sequencing was by immunoSEQ multiplex PCR. In the table there are about 2.4 million clones, roughly nine tenths of which are singletons. The sample comes from a study of shared clonotypes between healthy human individuals. General study results and limits: Richness estimates generally favored naive over memory subsets. Naive CD4 clonotypes overlapped across a handful of donors at roughly 5.1%.

The V and J ends lost 6 bases and 3 bases respectively, with 12 bases between them. The CDR3 is 13 amino acids. Germline loops: CDR1 MNHEY, CDR2 SVGAGI. CD45RA-negative memory and CD45RA+ naive subsets were split from the CD4+ cells. The source is a man aged 18 to 29 in good health. The sequencing sample was made of naive CD4+ T cells sorted from blood. Subset denoted: CD45RA+ positively selected. This chain links TRBV6-5 with TRBJ2-7; D is ambiguous. CDR3 loop: CASRRPLGYEQYF. The CDR3 nucleotides read TGTGCCAGCAGAAGACCCCTTGGCTACGAGCAGTACTTC.